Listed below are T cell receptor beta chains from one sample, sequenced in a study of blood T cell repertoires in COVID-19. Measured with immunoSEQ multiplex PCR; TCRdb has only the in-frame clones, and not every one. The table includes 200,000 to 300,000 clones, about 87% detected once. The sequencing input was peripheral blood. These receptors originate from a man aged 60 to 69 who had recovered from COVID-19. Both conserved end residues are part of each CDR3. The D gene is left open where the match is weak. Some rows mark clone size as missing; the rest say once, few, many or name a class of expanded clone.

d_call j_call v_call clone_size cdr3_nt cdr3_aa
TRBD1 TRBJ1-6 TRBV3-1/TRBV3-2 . TGTGCCAGCAGCCAGGGCGGACAGGGAGGATCACCCCTCCACTTT CASSQGGQGGSPLHF
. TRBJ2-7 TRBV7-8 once TGTGCCAGCAGCTTAGCCCCACCCATCGTGCAGGGTAGCAACGAGCAGTACTTC CASSLAPPIVQGSNEQYF
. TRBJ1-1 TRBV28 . TGTGCCAGCAGCATTACAGGGCCGAACACTGAAGCTTTCTTT CASSITGPNTEAFF
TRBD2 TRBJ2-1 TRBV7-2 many TGTGCCAGCAGTCGTAGGACTAGCGGGGGGGCAAGCTCCTACAATGAGCAGTTCTTC CASSRRTSGGASSYNEQFF
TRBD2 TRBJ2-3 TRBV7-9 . TGTGCCAGCAGCCCCGGGCTAGCGGGGGGAAACACAGATACGCAGTATTTT CASSPGLAGGNTDTQYF
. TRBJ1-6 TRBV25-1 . TGTGCCAGCAGCGATAGACAGACAGTCTTCAATTCACCCCTCCACTTT CASSDRQTVFNSPLHF
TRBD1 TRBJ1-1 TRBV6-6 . TGTGCCAGCAGTTACGAACAGGGGGGGAACACTGAAGCTTTCTTT CASSYEQGGNTEAFF
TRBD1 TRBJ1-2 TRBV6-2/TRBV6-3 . TGTGCCAGCAGTTACTCGACAGGGGGAGGCTACACCTTC CASSYSTGGGYTF
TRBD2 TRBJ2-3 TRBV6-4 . TGTGCCAGCAGTGTGGCGGGGGGTTATACAGATACGCAGTATTTT CASSVAGGYTDTQYF
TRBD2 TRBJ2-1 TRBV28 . TGTGCCAGCAGCCCGGGACTAGCGGGGTACAATGAGCAGTTCTTC CASSPGLAGYNEQFF
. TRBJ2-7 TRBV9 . TGTGCCAGCAGCGCCGGAACCCAGGGTACCCACGAGCAGTACTTC CASSAGTQGTHEQYF
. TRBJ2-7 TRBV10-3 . TGTGCCATCAGTGCCAACTCCTACGAGCAGTACTTC CAISANSYEQYF
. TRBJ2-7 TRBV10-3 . TGTGCCATCAGTGAGCGGGGGGCGGGGGCCTCCTACGAGCAGTACTTC CAISERGAGASYEQYF
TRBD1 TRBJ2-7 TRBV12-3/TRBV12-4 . TGTGCCAGCAGTTCCACGGGACAGGGTGAGCAGTACTTC CASSSTGQGEQYF
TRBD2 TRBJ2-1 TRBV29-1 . TGCAGCGTGAGGGGGACTAGCGGGGTGAACAATGAGCAGTTCTTC CSVRGTSGVNNEQFF
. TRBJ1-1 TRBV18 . TGTGCCAGCTCACCACAGGGGTCGAACACTGAAGCTTTCTTT CASSPQGSNTEAFF
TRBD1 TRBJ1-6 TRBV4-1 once TGCGCCAGCAGCCAAGATTTACAGGGGGCGCCTTCACCCCTCCACTTT CASSQDLQGAPSPLHF
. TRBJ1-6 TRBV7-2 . TGTGCCAGCAGCTTGGGCGTGGTGGCCTATAATTCACCCCTCCACTTT CASSLGVVAYNSPLHF
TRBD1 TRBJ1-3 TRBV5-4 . TGTGCCAGCAGCAAGGACAGGGGGGGTTTTGGCTCTGGAAACACCATATATTTT CASSKDRGGFGSGNTIYF
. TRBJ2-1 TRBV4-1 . TGCGCCAGCAGCCAAGTGAGCGCGAGCTCCTACAATGAGCAGTTCTTC CASSQVSASSYNEQFF
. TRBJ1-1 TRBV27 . TGTGCCAGCAGTTTAGATGGGGCTGACACTGAAGCTTTCTTT CASSLDGADTEAFF
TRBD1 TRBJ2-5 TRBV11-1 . TGTGCCAGCAGCCCCAGGGCAGGGGGCGCGGGAGAGACCCAGTACTTC CASSPRAGGAGETQYF
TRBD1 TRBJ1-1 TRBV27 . TGTGCCAGCAGTCCATGGACAGGGAAAGCTTTCTTT CASSPWTGKAFF
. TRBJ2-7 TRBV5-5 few TGTGCCAGCAGCTTGAATGACTATGAGCAGTACTTC CASSLNDYEQYF
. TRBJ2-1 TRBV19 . TGTGCCAGCGCCGGCGGGTGGGGTTACAATGAGCAGTTCTTC CASAGGWGYNEQFF
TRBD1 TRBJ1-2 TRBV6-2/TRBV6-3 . TGTGCCAGCAGTCAACCGGGACAGGGGAACAAAGGCTACACCTTC CASSQPGQGNKGYTF
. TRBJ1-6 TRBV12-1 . TGTGCCAGCAGCTGGGGACATTCGGGCTCGAGCTCCTATAATTCACCCCTCCACTTT CASSWGHSGSSSYNSPLHF
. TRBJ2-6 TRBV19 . TGTGCCAGTAGCGAACAGGGACGAGGGCCTGGGGCCAACGTCCTGACTTTC CASSEQGRGPGANVLTF
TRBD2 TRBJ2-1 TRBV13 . TGTGCCAGCAGCTTTGGACTAGCGGGGGGCAATGAGCAGTTCTTC CASSFGLAGGNEQFF
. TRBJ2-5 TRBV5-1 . TGCGCCAGCAGCCCGCTAGGGGGAACCCAAGAGACCCAGTACTTC CASSPLGGTQETQYF
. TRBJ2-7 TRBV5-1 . TGCGCCAGCAGCCCTTGGGGGGTCGAGCAGTACTTC CASSPWGVEQYF
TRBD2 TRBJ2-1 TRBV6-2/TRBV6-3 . TGTGCCAGCAGTTACGGTGCGGGGGGGCGGAATGAGCAGTTCTTC CASSYGAGGRNEQFF
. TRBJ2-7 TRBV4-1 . TGCGCCAGCAGCCAAATAGTTAAAGTCCTAGGTAGCTACGAGCAGTACTTC CASSQIVKVLGSYEQYF
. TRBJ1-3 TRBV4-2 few TGTGCCAGCAGCCCTTGGGCAGGGCACTCTGGAAACACCATATATTTT CASSPWAGHSGNTIYF
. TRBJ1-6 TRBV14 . TGTGCCAGCAGCCAAGGGGGGGGGCGTAATTCACCCCTCCACTTT CASSQGGGRNSPLHF
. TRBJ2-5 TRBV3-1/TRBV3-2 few TGTGCCAGCAGCCAAGAAACGGGGGACTGGGAGACCCAGTACTTC CASSQETGDWETQYF
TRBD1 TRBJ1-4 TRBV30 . TGTGCCTGGAGTGGCGGGACAGGGACGGGTGAAAAACTGTTTTTT CAWSGGTGTGEKLFF
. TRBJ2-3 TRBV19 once TGTGCCAGTAGTTGGGCAGGCACAGATACGCAGTATTTT CASSWAGTDTQYF
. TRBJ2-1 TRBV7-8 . TGTGCCAGCAGCCCGAATGAGCAGTTCTTC CASSPNEQFF
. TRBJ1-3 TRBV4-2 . TGTGCCAGCAGCCCGGGATCCTTCTCTGGAAACACCATATATTTT CASSPGSFSGNTIYF
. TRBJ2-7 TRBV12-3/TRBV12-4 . TGTGCCAGCAGTTTTACCAGGGTGGACGAGCAGTACTTC CASSFTRVDEQYF
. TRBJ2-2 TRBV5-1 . TGCGCCAGCAGCTTGGCCGGGATGCCTTTGGCCGGGGAGCTGTTTTTT CASSLAGMPLAGELFF
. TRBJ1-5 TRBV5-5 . TGTGCCAGCAGCATAGGGGTTTGGAGCAATCAGCCCCAGCATTTT CASSIGVWSNQPQHF
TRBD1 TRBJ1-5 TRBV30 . TGTGCCTGGAGTCAGGGACAGACCTTTAATCAGCCCCAGCATTTT CAWSQGQTFNQPQHF
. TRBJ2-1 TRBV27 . TGTGCCAGCGGACAATACAATGAGCAGTTCTTC CASGQYNEQFF
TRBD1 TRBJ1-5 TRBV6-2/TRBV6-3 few TGTGCCAGCAGTTACTCTGACAGGGCCGGAGGTCAGCCCCAGCATTTT CASSYSDRAGGQPQHF
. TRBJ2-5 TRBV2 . TGTGCCAGCCAAGGACTGGGCGAGACCCAGTACTTC CASQGLGETQYF
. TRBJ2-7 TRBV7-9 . TGTGCCAGCAGCTTAGCGCGTAGCTCCTACGAGCAGTACTTC CASSLARSSYEQYF
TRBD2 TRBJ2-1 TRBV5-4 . TGTGCCAGCAGCACCGGACTAGCGGGGGGGTTCAATGAGCAGTTCTTC CASSTGLAGGFNEQFF
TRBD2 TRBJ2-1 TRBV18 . TGTGCCAGCTCACCGCCACTAGCGGGGGGTCCTAATGAGCAGTTCTTC CASSPPLAGGPNEQFF
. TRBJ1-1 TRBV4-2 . TGTGCCAGCAGCCACTCACGGGGGCGGGGGAGAACTGAAGCTTTCTTT CASSHSRGRGRTEAFF
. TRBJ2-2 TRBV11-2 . TGTGCCAGTCAGGAACAGGGGAACACCGGGGAGCTGTTTTTT CASQEQGNTGELFF
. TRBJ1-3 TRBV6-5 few TGTGCCAGCAGACCTGGGCCAAACACCATATATTTT CASRPGPNTIYF
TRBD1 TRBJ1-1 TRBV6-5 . TGTGCCAGCAGTTACGTTCAGGGGGCGACCACTGAAGCTTTCTTT CASSYVQGATTEAFF
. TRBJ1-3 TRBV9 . TGTGCCAGCAGCGAGAGGGCCGTTAGCTCTGGAAACACCATATATTTT CASSERAVSSGNTIYF
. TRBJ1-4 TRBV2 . TGTGCCAGCAGTGAACAAACTCTAAAACTGTTTTTT CASSEQTLKLFF
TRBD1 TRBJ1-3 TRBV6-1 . TGTGCCAGCAGTGGACAGGGGGTGGAAAGCTCTGGAAACACCATATATTTT CASSGQGVESSGNTIYF